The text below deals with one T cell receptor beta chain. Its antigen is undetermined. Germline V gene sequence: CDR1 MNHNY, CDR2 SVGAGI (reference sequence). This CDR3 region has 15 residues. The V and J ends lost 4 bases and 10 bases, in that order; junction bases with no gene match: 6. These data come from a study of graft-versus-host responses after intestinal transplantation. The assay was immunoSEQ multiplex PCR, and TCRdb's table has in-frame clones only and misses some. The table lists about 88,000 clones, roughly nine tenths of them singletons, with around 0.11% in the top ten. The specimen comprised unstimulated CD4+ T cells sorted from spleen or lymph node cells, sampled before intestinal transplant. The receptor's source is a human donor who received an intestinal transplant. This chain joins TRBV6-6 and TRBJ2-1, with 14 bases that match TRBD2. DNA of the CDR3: TGTGCCAGCAGTTCGACTAGCGGGGGGGCGGGAGAGCAGTTCTTC. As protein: CASSSTSGGAGEQFF.